This TCR beta chain was observed in a study of T-cell reconstitution after alpha-beta-depleted transplantation in children (dated by TCRdb to the mid-2010s). In the study overall: T-cell immune reconstitution after TCRalphabeta/CD19-depleted allogeneic hematopoietic cell transplantation in children was quantitatively tracked in the study by means of TCR repertoire profiling.

Many counts were recorded for this clonotype. Its binding antigen is unknown. Base qualities are not provided; no much larger clone lies one nucleotide away. Preparation of the library involved PCR. Instrument on record: Illumina HiSeq 2500. TCR library preparation used molecular barcoding, with unique molecular identifiers applied to normalize quantification of the TCRbeta repertoire. The public sequencing data were trimmed at Q25 with fastp and processed into clonotypes with MiXCR by TCRdb, which kept only in-frame beta chains. Under each unique CDR3 protein, matching rows form one entry showing the most common genes and DNA. The sample table shows under 300,000 distinct CDR3 sequences, and more than 9% are seen once. The top ten hold around 22% of the sample. CDR3 length: 16 amino acids, cysteine to phenylalanine. The only DNA kept is the CDR3, 48 bases in frame from the first base. As encoded in the germline V gene, CDR1 is SGHRS while CDR2 is YFSETQ. V loses 1 base of germline sequence and J loses 4 bases, and the interval between the two ends is 14 bases.

What this sample's treatment or condition label stands for: allogeneic hematopoietic cell transplantation with graft depleted of TCRalphabeta T cells and CD19 B cells. The transplant recipients were children given TCRalphabeta/CD19-depleted allogeneic hematopoietic cell grafts. Overall study outcomes, separate from this receptor: In some patients, the high TCRbeta diversity seen at day 60 was put down to recipient T cells and intrathymic progenitors that had survived conditioning. The frequencies of hyperexpanded clones fell over the following months, and after one year, T-cell counts and TCRbeta diversity were mostly attributed to newly produced T cells. About two months after transplant, the apparently early recovery of alphabetaT-cell counts reportedly depended on just several hundred clones that had expanded rapidly and came from non-depleted graft cells.

The TCR comes from a male patient aged 2 to 9 who had a stem cell transplant for chronic granulomatous disease, so the T cells may come from the graft donor. The chain is made from TRBV5-1 and TRBJ2-2; a tentative D match to TRBD2 spans 6 bases. Sequences were derived from peripheral blood, sampled 180 days after TCRalphabeta/CD19-depleted stem cell transplant. The CDR3 region reads CASSLRRELGTGELFF. The base sequence is TGCGCCAGCAGCTTGCGGAGGGAACTAGGCACCGGGGAGCTGTTTTTT. Joined to the reference TRBV5-1 and TRBJ2-2 proteins, this CDR3 gives the full variable domain: KAGVTQTPRYLIKTRGQQVTLSCSPISGHRSVSWYQQTPGQGLQFLFEYFSETQRNKGNFPGRFSGRQFSNSRSEMNVSTLELGDSALYLCASSLRRELGTGELFFGEGSRLTVL.